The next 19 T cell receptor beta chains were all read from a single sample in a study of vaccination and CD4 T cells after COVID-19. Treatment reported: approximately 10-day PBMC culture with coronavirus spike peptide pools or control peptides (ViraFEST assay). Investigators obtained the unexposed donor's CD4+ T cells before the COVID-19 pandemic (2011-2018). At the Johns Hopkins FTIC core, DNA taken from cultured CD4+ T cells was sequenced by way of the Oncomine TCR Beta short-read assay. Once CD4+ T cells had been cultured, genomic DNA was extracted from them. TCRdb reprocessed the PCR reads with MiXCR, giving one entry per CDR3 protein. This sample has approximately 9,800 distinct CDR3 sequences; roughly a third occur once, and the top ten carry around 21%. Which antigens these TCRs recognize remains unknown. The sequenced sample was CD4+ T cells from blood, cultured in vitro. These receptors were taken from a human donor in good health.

The chain's CDR3 is CASSRDGSYEQYF. The DNA for the CDR3 is TGCGCCAGCAGCCGGGACGGGTCCTACGAGCAGTACTTC. The J gene is TRBJ2-7, the V gene TRBV4-1; D might be TRBD1 or TRBD2, each matching 5 bases. CDR3 length: 13 residues. V was clipped by 4 bases and J by 1 base, with 8 bases between them. Germline loops: CDR1 MGHRA, CDR2 YSYEKL.

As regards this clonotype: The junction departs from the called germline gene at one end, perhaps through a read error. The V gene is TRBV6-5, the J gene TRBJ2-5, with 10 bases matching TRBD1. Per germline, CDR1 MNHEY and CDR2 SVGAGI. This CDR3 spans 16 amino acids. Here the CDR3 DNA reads TGTGCCGGCAGTTACTCGAGCGGGACAGGGGTGGAGACCCAGTACTTC. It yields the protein CAGSYSSGTGVETQYF.

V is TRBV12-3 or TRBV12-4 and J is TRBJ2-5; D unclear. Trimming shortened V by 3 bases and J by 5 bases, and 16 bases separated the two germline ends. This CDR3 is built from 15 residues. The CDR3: CASSFFQSSAETQYF. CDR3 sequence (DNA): TGTGCCAGCAGTTTCTTCCAAAGTAGTGCGGAGACCCAGTACTTC.

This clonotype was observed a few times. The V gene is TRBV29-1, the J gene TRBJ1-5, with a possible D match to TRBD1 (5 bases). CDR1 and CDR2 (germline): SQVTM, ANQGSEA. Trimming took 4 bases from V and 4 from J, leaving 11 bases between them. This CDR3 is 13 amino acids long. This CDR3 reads CSVVGDGNQPQHF. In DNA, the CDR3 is TGCAGCGTTGTTGGGGACGGTAATCAGCCCCAGCATTTT.

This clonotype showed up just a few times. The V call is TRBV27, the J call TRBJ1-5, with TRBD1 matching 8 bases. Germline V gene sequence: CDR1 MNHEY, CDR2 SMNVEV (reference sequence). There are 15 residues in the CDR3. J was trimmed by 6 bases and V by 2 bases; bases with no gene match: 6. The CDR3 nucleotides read TGTGCCAGCAGTTTAACCCAGGGGGCGAGTCAGCCCCAGCATTTT. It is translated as CASSLTQGASQPQHF.

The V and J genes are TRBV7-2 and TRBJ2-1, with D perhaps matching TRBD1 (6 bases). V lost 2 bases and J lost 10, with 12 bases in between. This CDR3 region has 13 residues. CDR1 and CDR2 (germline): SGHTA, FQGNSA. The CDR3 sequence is CASSLTGNGEQFF. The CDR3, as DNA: TGTGCCAGCAGCTTAACAGGGAATGGGGAGCAGTTCTTC.

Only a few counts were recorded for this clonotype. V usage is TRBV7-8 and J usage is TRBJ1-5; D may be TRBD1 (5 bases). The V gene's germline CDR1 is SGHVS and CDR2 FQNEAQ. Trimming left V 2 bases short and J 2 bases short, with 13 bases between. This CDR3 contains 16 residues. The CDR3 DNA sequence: TGTGCCAGCAGCTTATCCCCAGGGAATGGCAATCAGCCCCAGCATTTT. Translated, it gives CASSLSPGNGNQPQHF. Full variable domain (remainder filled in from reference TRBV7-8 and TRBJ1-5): GAGVSQSPRYKVAKRGQDVALRCDPISGHVSLFWYQQALGQGPEFLTYFQNEAQLDKSGLPSDRFFAERPEGSVSTLKIQRTQQEDSAVYLCASSLSPGNGNQPQHFGDGTRLSIL.

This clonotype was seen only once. Written as DNA, the CDR3 is TGTGCCAGCAGCCCGGGACGGGTAAAAAACACTGAAGCTTTCTTT. Translated: CASSPGRVKNTEAFF. The chain couples TRBV7-2 to TRBJ1-1; D might be TRBD1 (5 bases). CDR1 and CDR2 from the germline V gene are SGHTA and FQGNSA. The CDR3 runs 15 residues. The V end lost 5 bases, the J end lost 2 bases, and 15 bases lay between the germline ends.

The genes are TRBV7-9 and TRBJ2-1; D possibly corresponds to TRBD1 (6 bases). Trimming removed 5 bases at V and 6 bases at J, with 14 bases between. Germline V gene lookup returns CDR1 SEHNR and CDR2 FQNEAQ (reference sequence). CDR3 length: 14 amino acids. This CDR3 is CASSPTGMRNEQFF. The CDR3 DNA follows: TGTGCCAGCAGCCCAACAGGGATGCGCAATGAGCAGTTCTTC.

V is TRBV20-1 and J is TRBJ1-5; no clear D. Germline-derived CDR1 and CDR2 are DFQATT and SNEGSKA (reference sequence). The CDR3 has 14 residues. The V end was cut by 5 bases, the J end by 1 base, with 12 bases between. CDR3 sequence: CSALKGYSNQPQHF. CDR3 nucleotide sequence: TGCAGTGCTCTCAAGGGCTACAGCAATCAGCCCCAGCATTTT.

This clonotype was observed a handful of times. CDR3 DNA sequence: TGCAGTGCTAGAACTGGACAGGCGTTGGATGGCTACACCTTC. Its protein is CSARTGQALDGYTF. The chain combines TRBV20-1 with TRBJ1-2; 7 bases agree with TRBD1. With V trimmed by 2 bases and J by 6 bases, 9 bases remained unmatched. Germline values: CDR1 DFQATT, CDR2 SNEGSKA (reference sequence). CDR3 length equals 14 residues.

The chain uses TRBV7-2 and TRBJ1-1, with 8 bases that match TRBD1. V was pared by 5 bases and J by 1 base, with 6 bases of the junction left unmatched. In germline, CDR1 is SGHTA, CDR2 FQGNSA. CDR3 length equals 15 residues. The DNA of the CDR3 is TGTGCCAGCAGCAGAGGGGACAGGAGGAACACTGAAGCTTTCTTT. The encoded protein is CASSRGDRRNTEAFF. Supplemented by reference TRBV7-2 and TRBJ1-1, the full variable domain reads GAGVSQSPSNKVTEKGKDVELRCDPISGHTALYWYRQSLGQGLEFLIYFQGNSAPDKSGLPSDRFSAERTGGSVSTLTIQRTQQEDSAVYLCASSRGDRRNTEAFFGQGTRLTVV.

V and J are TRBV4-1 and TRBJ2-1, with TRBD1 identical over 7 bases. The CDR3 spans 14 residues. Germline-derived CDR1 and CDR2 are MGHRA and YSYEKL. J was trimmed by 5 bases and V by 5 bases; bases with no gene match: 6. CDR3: CASSDRTGDNEQFF. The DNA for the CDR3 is TGCGCCAGCAGCGACCGTACAGGGGACAATGAGCAGTTCTTC.

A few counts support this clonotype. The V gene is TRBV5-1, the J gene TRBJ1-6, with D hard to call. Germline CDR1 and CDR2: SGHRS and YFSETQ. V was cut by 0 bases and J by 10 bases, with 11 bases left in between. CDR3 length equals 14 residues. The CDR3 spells CASSLEQSPSPLHF. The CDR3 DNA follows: TGCGCCAGCAGCTTGGAACAATCACCCTCACCCCTCCACTTT.

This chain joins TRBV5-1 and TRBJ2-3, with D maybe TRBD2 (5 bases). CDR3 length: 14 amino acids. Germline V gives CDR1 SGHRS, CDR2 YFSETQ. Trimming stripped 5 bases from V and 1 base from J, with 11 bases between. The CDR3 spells CASSLSGRTDTQYF. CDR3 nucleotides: TGCGCCAGCAGTTTGAGCGGCCGCACAGATACGCAGTATTTT.

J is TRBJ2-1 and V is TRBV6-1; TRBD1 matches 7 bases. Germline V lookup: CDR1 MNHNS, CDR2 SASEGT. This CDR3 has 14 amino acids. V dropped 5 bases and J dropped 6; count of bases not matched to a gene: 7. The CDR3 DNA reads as TGTGCCAGCAGTACCACGACAGGGTTCAATGAGCAGTTCTTC. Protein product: CASSTTTGFNEQFF.

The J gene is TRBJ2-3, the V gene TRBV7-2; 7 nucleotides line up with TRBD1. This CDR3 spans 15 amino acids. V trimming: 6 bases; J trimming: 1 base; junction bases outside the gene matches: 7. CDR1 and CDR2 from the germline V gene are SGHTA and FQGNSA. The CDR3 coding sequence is TGTGCCAGCAGATACCCGGGACAGCGCACAGATACGCAGTATTTT. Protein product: CASRYPGQRTDTQYF. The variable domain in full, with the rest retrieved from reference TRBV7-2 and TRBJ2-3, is GAGVSQSPSNKVTEKGKDVELRCDPISGHTALYWYRQSLGQGLEFLIYFQGNSAPDKSGLPSDRFSAERTGGSVSTLTIQRTQQEDSAVYLCASRYPGQRTDTQYFGPGTRLTVL.

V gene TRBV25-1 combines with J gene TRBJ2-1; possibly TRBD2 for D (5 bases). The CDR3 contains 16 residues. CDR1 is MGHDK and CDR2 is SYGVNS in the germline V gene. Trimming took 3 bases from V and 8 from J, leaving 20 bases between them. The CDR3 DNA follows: TGTGCCAGCAGTGAGTTAGCGATCGCGTTTTGGGATGAGCAGTTCTTC. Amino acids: CASSELAIAFWDEQFF.

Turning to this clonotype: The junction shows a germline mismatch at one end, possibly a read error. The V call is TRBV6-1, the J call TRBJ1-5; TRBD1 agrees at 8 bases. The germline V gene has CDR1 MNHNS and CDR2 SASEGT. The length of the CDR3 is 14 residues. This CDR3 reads CVSSRRQGLQPQHF. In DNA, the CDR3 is TGTGTCAGCAGTAGAAGACAGGGGCTCCAGCCCCAGCATTTT.